The rows below give T cell receptor beta chains drawn from one sample of a study of CD8+ T cells in alopecia areata. The table came from immunoSEQ multiplex PCR; TCRdb's copy has only in-frame clones and leaves some out. The profile covers nearly 110,000 clones, with 84% appearing a single time and about 24% taken by the ten largest. The source was CD8+ T cells sorted from blood, collected at week 24, from a patient treated with tofacitinib. The source is a human donor with alopecia areata. Both conserved end residues are part of each CDR3. The order of the fields is V gene, J gene, clone size, CDR3 length, D gene, CDR3 DNA, CDR3 protein. The D gene is left open where the match is weak. Size is omitted from some rows. Given values are once, few, many or a class for expanded clones.

V gene: TRBV7-6; J gene: TRBJ2-3; clone size: .; CDR3 length: 16; D gene: TRBD1; CDR3 DNA: TGTGCCAGCAGCTTAGGTGTCAGGGGGCATCAAGATACGCAGTATTTT; CDR3 protein: CASSLGVRGHQDTQYF
V gene: TRBV2; J gene: TRBJ2-2; clone size: .; CDR3 length: 16; D gene: .; CDR3 DNA: TGTGCCAGCAGTGAAGGGTCGGGAGAGAACACCGGGGAGCTGTTTTTT; CDR3 protein: CASSEGSGENTGELFF
V gene: TRBV4-1; J gene: TRBJ1-5; clone size: .; CDR3 length: 13; D gene: .; CDR3 DNA: TGCGCCAGCAGCCAAGATTGGGATCAGCCCCAGCATTTT; CDR3 protein: CASSQDWDQPQHF
V gene: TRBV6-5; J gene: TRBJ1-1; clone size: .; CDR3 length: 14; D gene: .; CDR3 DNA: TGTGCCAGCAGTTCCAAGGCAAGGGAGACTGAAGCTTTCTTT; CDR3 protein: CASSSKARETEAFF
V gene: TRBV23-1; J gene: TRBJ1-5; clone size: .; CDR3 length: 15; D gene: .; CDR3 DNA: TGCGCCAGCAGTCATGCGGTAGTGAGCAATCAGCCCCAGCATTTT; CDR3 protein: CASSHAVVSNQPQHF
V gene: TRBV7-8; J gene: TRBJ1-1; clone size: .; CDR3 length: 13; D gene: TRBD1; CDR3 DNA: TGTGCCAGCAGCTTCCAGGGGGGCACTGAAGCTTTCTTT; CDR3 protein: CASSFQGGTEAFF
V gene: TRBV7-2; J gene: TRBJ2-3; clone size: .; CDR3 length: 16; D gene: .; CDR3 DNA: TGTGCCAGCAGCTTGGGGGTTCTAGGGTTCACAGATACGCAGTATTTT; CDR3 protein: CASSLGVLGFTDTQYF
V gene: TRBV2; J gene: TRBJ1-5; clone size: few; CDR3 length: 14; D gene: .; CDR3 DNA: TGTGCCAGCAGTGAAGGGGGCAAGTTCCAGCCCCAGCATTTT; CDR3 protein: CASSEGGKFQPQHF
V gene: TRBV29-1; J gene: TRBJ2-1; clone size: .; CDR3 length: 16; D gene: .; CDR3 DNA: TGCAGCGTTGAAGATCTGGGTGGAGGGACCTACAATGAGCAGTTCTTC; CDR3 protein: CSVEDLGGGTYNEQFF
V gene: TRBV14; J gene: TRBJ1-1; clone size: .; CDR3 length: 14; D gene: TRBD1; CDR3 DNA: TGTGCCAGCAGCCATAGGGACAGACACACTGAAGCTTTCTTT; CDR3 protein: CASSHRDRHTEAFF
V gene: TRBV11-3; J gene: TRBJ2-7; clone size: .; CDR3 length: 13; D gene: .; CDR3 DNA: TGTGCCAGCAGCCGAACGACAGGCTACGAGCAGTACTTC; CDR3 protein: CASSRTTGYEQYF
V gene: TRBV7-2; J gene: TRBJ1-2; clone size: .; CDR3 length: 15; D gene: .; CDR3 DNA: TGTGCCAGCAGCTTAGATCGCGCAGTAAACTATGGCTACACCTTC; CDR3 protein: CASSLDRAVNYGYTF
V gene: TRBV5-1; J gene: TRBJ2-3; clone size: .; CDR3 length: 15; D gene: .; CDR3 DNA: TGCGCCAGCAGCTTGGAGAGACAGAGCACAGATACGCAGTATTTT; CDR3 protein: CASSLERQSTDTQYF
V gene: TRBV11-2; J gene: TRBJ2-3; clone size: .; CDR3 length: 15; D gene: .; CDR3 DNA: TGTGCCAGCAGCTTTGGGGGGAGTACTACAGATACGCAGTATTTT; CDR3 protein: CASSFGGSTTDTQYF
V gene: TRBV6-5; J gene: TRBJ2-1; clone size: .; CDR3 length: 13; D gene: .; CDR3 DNA: TGTGCCAGCAGTTACGACCCGGGCGATGAGCAGTTCTTC; CDR3 protein: CASSYDPGDEQFF
V gene: TRBV2; J gene: TRBJ1-1; clone size: .; CDR3 length: 14; D gene: .; CDR3 DNA: TGTGCCAGCAGTCTGGGCCTAATGAACACTGAAGCTTTCTTT; CDR3 protein: CASSLGLMNTEAFF
V gene: TRBV11-2; J gene: TRBJ1-2; clone size: .; CDR3 length: 14; D gene: .; CDR3 DNA: TGTGCCAGCAGCTCCCCCCCGGACAGCATCCCCTACACCTTC; CDR3 protein: CASSSPPDSIPYTF
V gene: TRBV14; J gene: TRBJ1-1; clone size: .; CDR3 length: 15; D gene: .; CDR3 DNA: TGTGCCAGCAGCCAAGACGAGGGCATGAACACTGAAGCTTTCTTT; CDR3 protein: CASSQDEGMNTEAFF
V gene: TRBV7-9; J gene: TRBJ2-5; clone size: .; CDR3 length: 16; D gene: TRBD2; CDR3 DNA: TGTGCCAGCAGCTCCCCGACTAGCGGGGTTGAAGAGACCCAGTACTTC; CDR3 protein: CASSSPTSGVEETQYF
V gene: TRBV19; J gene: TRBJ2-7; clone size: .; CDR3 length: 13; D gene: .; CDR3 DNA: TGTGCCAGTAGTCCCCGAGGAGGTCCCGAGCAGTACTTC; CDR3 protein: CASSPRGGPEQYF
V gene: TRBV4-1; J gene: TRBJ2-1; clone size: .; CDR3 length: 17; D gene: TRBD2; CDR3 DNA: TGCGCCAGCAGCCCGGGACTAGCGGGCCCCCACACCAATGAGCAGTTCTTC; CDR3 protein: CASSPGLAGPHTNEQFF
V gene: TRBV29-1; J gene: TRBJ1-1; clone size: .; CDR3 length: 13; D gene: .; CDR3 DNA: TGCAGCGCTGAGGGACGGATGAACACTGAAGCTTTCTTT; CDR3 protein: CSAEGRMNTEAFF
V gene: TRBV7-6; J gene: TRBJ2-6; clone size: .; CDR3 length: 17; D gene: .; CDR3 DNA: TGTGCCAGCAGCTTAGAAGTCAGCTTCTCTGGGGCCAACGTCCTGACTTTC; CDR3 protein: CASSLEVSFSGANVLTF
V gene: TRBV7-6; J gene: TRBJ2-1; clone size: once; CDR3 length: 17; D gene: TRBD2; CDR3 DNA: TGTGCCAGCAGCTTAGCAGTAGCGGGGGGGAGGTACAATGAGCAGTTCTTC; CDR3 protein: CASSLAVAGGRYNEQFF